The 15 T cell receptor beta chains listed next were all sequenced from one sample in a study of blood T cell repertoires in COVID-19. Assay used: immunoSEQ multiplex PCR; TCRdb lists only in-frame clones, some missing. The sample shows about 220,000 clones, roughly 84% of them seen only once. Input material: peripheral blood. The receptors were gathered from a man aged 35-49 years who had recovered from COVID-19.

This chain uses TRBV30 with TRBJ1-1, with D unclear. Germline CDR1 is GTSNPN and CDR2 is SVGIG (reference sequence). This CDR3 comprises 16 residues. The germline V and J ends were trimmed by 2 bases and 1 base, with 17 bases remaining between them. The CDR3 coding sequence is TGTGCCTGGAGTAATGATCTGGCCTTATCGAACACTGAAGCTTTCTTT. Amino acids: CAWSNDLALSNTEAFF.

The chain carries TRBV7-2 and TRBJ2-7; D unresolved. The V gene lost 4 bases and the J gene lost 2 bases, with 9 bases spanning the gap. The length of the CDR3 is 13 residues. Germline CDR1 SGHTA, CDR2 FQGNSA. The CDR3 loop is CASSYGWAYEQYF. Here the CDR3 DNA reads TGTGCCAGCAGCTACGGGTGGGCCTACGAGCAGTACTTC.

This clone appeared a single time. The chain carries TRBV5-4 and TRBJ2-7, with a weak D call TRBD1 (5 bases). The CDR3 is made up of 15 amino acids. Germline CDR1 and CDR2: SGHNT and YYREEE (reference sequence). Between the trimmed V and J ends, which lost 4 bases and 3 bases, there was a span of 17 bases. For the CDR3, the DNA is TGTGCCAGCAGCGGGGCGGCTGCGACCTACTACGAGCAGTACTTC. It encodes CASSGAAATYYEQYF.

The rearrangement joins TRBV18 to TRBJ2-7, with 8 bases fitting TRBD1. This CDR3 region has 17 residues. The junction had 9 bases not matched to a gene; V was cut back by 0 bases and J by 2 bases. Per germline, CDR1 KGHSH and CDR2 LQKENI. In DNA, the CDR3 is TGTGCCAGCTCACCACCGTTGGGGCAGGGGGCCCCCTACGAGCAGTACTTC. This translates into CASSPPLGQGAPYEQYF.

This chain connects TRBV5-1 to TRBJ2-5, with TRBD1 matching 7 bases. Trimming cost V 4 bases and J 5 bases; bases outside gene matches: 5. Germline values: CDR1 SGHRS, CDR2 YFSETQ. CDR3 length: 13 residues. The CDR3 DNA reads as TGCGCCAGCAGCGAACAGGGGTGGGAGACCCAGTACTTC. Its translation is CASSEQGWETQYF.

This clone was seen more than once but under ten times. Written as DNA, the CDR3 is TGTGCCAGCAGCGTCGGGGGGCCCGAGCAGTACTTC. Translation gives CASSVGGPEQYF. V is TRBV5-6 and J is TRBJ2-7; tentative D call: TRBD2 (7 bases). Germline V gene data show CDR1 as SGHDT and CDR2 as YYEEEE. Trimming took 4 bases from V and 6 from J, leaving 11 bases between them. The CDR3 sequence is 12 residues long. The whole variable domain, filled in from reference TRBV5-6 and TRBJ2-7, reads DAGVTQSPTHLIKTRGQQVTLRCSPKSGHDTVSWYQQALGQGPQFIFQYYEEEERQRGNFPDRFSGHQFPNYSSELNVNALLLGDSALYLCASSVGGPEQYFGPGTRLTVT.

This clone was detected only once. The chain couples TRBV18 to TRBJ1-5; D perhaps matches TRBD1 (5 bases). The V gene lost 6 bases and the J gene lost 5 bases, with 20 bases spanning the gap. The CDR3 runs to 16 residues. The germline V gene encodes CDR1 KGHSH and CDR2 LQKENI. The CDR3 spells CASSSGTGNVDQPQHF. The DNA for the CDR3 is TGTGCCAGCTCGTCCGGGACTGGGAATGTTGATCAGCCCCAGCATTTT.

In its sample, this clone was seen a few times. The gene calls are TRBV5-1 and TRBJ2-5; maybe TRBD2 (5 bases). The germline CDR1 and CDR2 sequences are SGHRS and YFSETQ. This CDR3 has 15 amino acids. V lost 1 base and J lost 3, with 13 bases in between. The CDR3 DNA sequence: TGCGCCAGCAGCTTGTCCGGGAACTGGGAAGAGACCCAGTACTTC. Its protein product is CASSLSGNWEETQYF.

The rearrangement joins TRBV7-2 to TRBJ2-1; 12 nucleotides match TRBD2. There are 17 residues in the CDR3. The trim removed 1 base at V and 12 bases at J, leaving 13 bases unmatched. Germline CDR1 and CDR2: SGHTA and FQGNSA. Here the CDR3 DNA reads TGTGCCAGCAGCTTAGACTCTCGACTAGCGGGAGCCCGTCCGCAGTTCTTC. The encoded protein is CASSLDSRLAGARPQFF.

The chain has TRBV19 and TRBJ1-6; no firm D call. The CDR3 has 12 amino acids. Trimming shortened V by 6 bases and J by 9 bases, and 9 bases separated the two germline ends. Germline-derived CDR1 and CDR2 are LNHDA and SQIVND (reference sequence). The CDR3 DNA follows: TGTGCCAGTAGCGGACTTGGTTCACCCCTCCACTTT. Protein: CASSGLGSPLHF.

The V gene is TRBV18, the J gene TRBJ2-5, with 7 bases matching TRBD2. Germline CDR1 reads KGHSH; CDR2 reads LQKENI. The CDR3 contains 13 residues. V lost 7 bases, J lost 5 bases, and 7 bases stayed unmatched. Written as DNA, the CDR3 is TGTGCCAGCTGGGGGGGGTCCGGCGAGACCCAGTACTTC. Its translation: CASWGGSGETQYF.

The V gene is TRBV19, the J gene TRBJ2-7; 9 bases are a match to TRBD1. Germline V gene data show CDR1 as LNHDA and CDR2 as SQIVND (reference sequence). The CDR3 length is 15 residues. V shed 3 bases, J shed 3 bases, and the junction held 6 bases outside the gene matches. For the CDR3, the DNA is TGTGCCAGTAGTATCCGGGACAGGGATCGCTACGAGCAGTACTTC. It is translated as CASSIRDRDRYEQYF.

The V gene is TRBV7-2, the J gene TRBJ2-7; TRBD1 agrees at 7 bases. The V segment lost 5 bases and the J segment 4 bases; nucleotides outside the gene matches: 11. This CDR3 region has 15 residues. Germline lookup yields CDR1 SGHTA and CDR2 FQGNSA. This chain's CDR3 is CASSPRQGSFYEQYF. Here the CDR3 DNA reads TGTGCCAGCAGCCCTCGACAGGGATCTTTTTACGAGCAGTACTTC.

This clone appeared a single time. The chain employs TRBV7-2 and TRBJ2-2; D is perhaps TRBD1 (5 bases). The CDR3 is 18 residues long. V gave up 3 bases and J gave up 0 bases, with 17 bases separating them. CDR1 is SGHTA and CDR2 is FQGNSA in the germline V gene. CDR3 loop: CASSFSLRQRTNTGELFF. CDR3 coding DNA: TGTGCCAGCAGCTTTTCGCTTCGACAGCGCACGAACACCGGGGAGCTGTTTTTT.

DNA of the CDR3: TGCAGCGTTGTGGAGGGAAGCAATCAGCCCCAGCATTTT. It specifies CSVVEGSNQPQHF. The rearrangement uses TRBV29-1 and TRBJ1-5, with unresolved D. The V gene's germline CDR1 is SQVTM and CDR2 ANQGSEA. There are 13 residues in the CDR3. V was cut by 4 bases and J by 1 base, with 8 bases left in between.